One and the same sample provided the 30 T cell receptor beta chains below, sequenced in a study of T cell repertoires in cytomegalovirus infection. These receptors are not linked to any known antigen. TCRdb re-analysed the reads in MiXCR, keeping a single row per CDR3 protein. This sample has 450,000 to 600,000 distinct CDR3 sequences, with more than 30% found just once. The sample was cultured PBMCs, taken from culture after CMV antigen stimulation. The receptors were gathered from a human donor in good health (CMV status not recorded). Some clones in this sample may be carry-over from other donors' samples.

This clonotype was seen a single time. The chain has TRBV24-1 and TRBJ2-2; TRBD1 aligns across 7 bases. V was pared by 2 bases and J by 3 bases, with 11 bases of the junction left unmatched. CDR3 length: 18 amino acids. Germline loops: CDR1 KGHDR, CDR2 SFDVKD. The CDR3 nucleotides read TGTGCCACCAGTGATTCAGACAGGGACCCTGTGTACACCGGGGAGCTGTTTTTT. Its translation: CATSDSDRDPVYTGELFF.

The chain joins TRBV29-1 to TRBJ2-3, with TRBD2 identical over 7 bases. J gave up 0 bases and V 5 bases, and 5 bases lay outside the gene matches. The CDR3 runs to 14 residues. The germline V gene has CDR1 SQVTM and CDR2 ANQGSEA. DNA for the CDR3: TGCAGCGTTCCCATGGGGGGGAGCACAGATACGCAGTATTTT. This sequence encodes CSVPMGGSTDTQYF.

This clonotype was detected ten times or more. The chain joins TRBV19 to TRBJ2-1, with D possibly TRBD2 on 6 matching bases. The V gene's germline CDR1 is LNHDA and CDR2 SQIVND (reference sequence). The CDR3 totals 15 residues. V lost 4 bases and J 2 bases, leaving 12 bases between the germline ends. As DNA, the CDR3 is TGTGCCAGTAGTAGAGAGGGAGGAACCTACAATGAGCAGTTCTTC. Encoded protein: CASSREGGTYNEQFF.

This clonotype came up a few times. The chain links TRBV12-3 or TRBV12-4 to TRBJ1-6, with D perhaps TRBD1 (6 bases). The CDR3 consists of 13 residues. V lost 6 bases and J lost 5, with 8 bases in between. The CDR3 region is CASRNRDNSPLHF. Here the CDR3 DNA reads TGTGCCAGCAGGAACAGGGATAATTCACCCCTCCACTTT.

This chain joins TRBV6-1 and TRBJ1-1, with 7 nucleotides matching TRBD1. The CDR3 has 15 residues. Germline CDR1 MNHNS, CDR2 SASEGT. The V gene end was trimmed by 3 bases and the J gene end by 5 bases; junction bases not matched to a gene: 9. In DNA, the CDR3 is TGTGCCAGCAGTGATAGGAGGACAGGCGGAACTGAAGCTTTCTTT. Translation: CASSDRRTGGTEAFF.

The CDR3 loop is CASRGPFTEAFF. For the CDR3, the DNA is TGTGCCAGCAGAGGGCCCTTCACTGAAGCTTTCTTT. The gene calls are TRBV7-2 and TRBJ1-1; D gene unclear. The CDR3 consists of 12 residues. The V gene's germline CDR1 is SGHTA and CDR2 FQGNSA. Trimming removed 6 bases at V and 4 bases at J, with 9 bases between. Full variable domain (remainder filled in from reference TRBV7-2 and TRBJ1-1): GAGVSQSPSNKVTEKGKDVELRCDPISGHTALYWYRQSLGQGLEFLIYFQGNSAPDKSGLPSDRFSAERTGGSVSTLTIQRTQQEDSAVYLCASRGPFTEAFFGQGTRLTVV.

This clonotype was found a few times. This chain uses TRBV7-6 with TRBJ2-2, with D maybe TRBD1 (5 bases). This CDR3 has 14 residues. Germline V gene data show CDR1 as SGHVS and CDR2 as FNYEAQ. V was shortened by 5 bases and J by 7 bases, with 14 bases between the two germline ends. The CDR3, as DNA: TGTGCCAGCAGCCCTGACAGTAGTAACGGGGAGCTGTTTTTT. Protein sequence: CASSPDSSNGELFF.

The rearrangement uses TRBV10-3 and TRBJ1-1; 9 bases are a match to TRBD1. V lost 10 bases, J lost 0 bases, and 12 bases stayed unmatched. The CDR3 extends over 16 amino acids. Germline values: CDR1 ENHRY, CDR2 SYGVKD. The CDR3 DNA follows: TGTGCCACGGGACAATACAGGGGGCCCATGAACACTGAAGCTTTCTTT. Translating gives CATGQYRGPMNTEAFF.

V usage is TRBV11-2 and J usage is TRBJ1-1; D may be TRBD1 (5 bases). Germline CDR1 and CDR2: SGHAT and FQNNGV. V was cut by 5 bases and J by 0 bases, with 13 bases left in between. The CDR3 runs to 15 residues. CDR3 nucleotide sequence: TGTGCCAGCAGCCACCCCCCGACAGTGAACACTGAAGCTTTCTTT. Protein sequence: CASSHPPTVNTEAFF.

J is TRBJ2-2 and V is TRBV7-6; 10 nucleotides match TRBD2. Germline V gene sequence: CDR1 SGHVS, CDR2 FNYEAQ. V gave up 1 base and J gave up 5 bases; unmatched junction bases: 7. This CDR3 has 17 amino acids. The CDR3 DNA sequence: TGTGCCAGCAGCTTAGGGCTAGCGGGAGTACGGACCGGGGAGCTGTTTTTT. It encodes CASSLGLAGVRTGELFF.

This clonotype has at least ten counts. The chain recombines TRBV7-9 with TRBJ2-7, with TRBD1 matching over 9 bases. From germline, CDR1 is SEHNR and CDR2 FQNEAQ (reference sequence). The trim removed 3 bases at V and 1 base at J, leaving 1 base unmatched. This CDR3 has 14 residues. The CDR3 bases are TGTGCCAGCAGCTTTGGGACAGGGTCCTACGAGCAGTACTTC. Its protein product is CASSFGTGSYEQYF.

This clonotype showed up just a few times. One end of the junction does not line up with germline, which may come from a read error. The V gene is TRBV20-1, the J gene TRBJ2-7, with a possible D match to TRBD2 (6 bases). Germline CDR1 DFQATT, CDR2 SNEGSKA (reference sequence). This CDR3 comprises 9 residues. In DNA, the CDR3 is TGCAGTGCTGGGGTTGTGGGGGGATTC. This codes for CSAGVVGGF.

The V call is TRBV7-2, the J call TRBJ2-7, with D unresolved. The germline CDR1 and CDR2 sequences are SGHTA and FQGNSA. The CDR3 sequence is 13 residues long. Trimming removed 0 bases at V and 6 bases at J, with 9 bases between. CDR3 DNA: TGTGCCAGCAGCTTAGCCCCGGGCCGCGAGCAGTACGTC. Residues: CASSLAPGREQYV.

This clonotype was counted a few times. The chain recombines TRBV7-9 with TRBJ2-1; possible D gene TRBD2, 6 bases. V was pared by 5 bases and J by 4 bases, with 24 bases between. The CDR3 loop spans 18 amino acids. Per the germline V gene, CDR1 is SEHNR and CDR2 is FQNEAQ (reference sequence). The CDR3 DNA is TGTGCCAGCAGCGCGCGCGCGGGGTCCACCACGTTTTACAATGAGCAGTTCTTC. Residues: CASSARAGSTTFYNEQFF.

CDR3: CASSLQLAGENEQFF. The CDR3 nucleotides read TGTGCCAGCAGCTTACAACTAGCGGGAGAAAATGAGCAGTTCTTC. The chain uses TRBV7-6 and TRBJ2-1, with 11 nucleotides matching TRBD2. Germline-derived CDR1 and CDR2 are SGHVS and FNYEAQ. V lost 2 bases, J lost 7 bases, and 4 bases stayed unmatched. The CDR3 runs to 15 residues.

The genes are TRBV7-9 and TRBJ1-2; weak D call: TRBD1 (6 bases). V was pared by 5 bases and J by 4 bases, with 14 bases between. The CDR3 runs to 14 residues. The germline gives CDR1 SEHNR, CDR2 FQNEAQ (reference sequence). CDR3 amino acids: CASSLRGNSYGYTF. The CDR3 DNA follows: TGTGCCAGCAGCCTCAGGGGTAATAGCTATGGCTACACCTTC.

This clonotype was found a few times. This rearrangement joins TRBV24-1 to TRBJ2-1, with 9 bases matching TRBD1. The CDR3 spans 16 residues. Germline assignment: CDR1 KGHDR and CDR2 SFDVKD. V trimming: 5 bases; J trimming: 0 bases; junction bases outside the gene matches: 4. CDR3 nucleotide sequence: TGTGCCACCAGTGGGGGGGGACAGGGCTCCTACAATGAGCAGTTCTTC. Protein sequence: CATSGGGQGSYNEQFF.

This clonotype was picked up many times. The chain uses TRBV7-8 and TRBJ2-7; TRBD1 agrees at 9 bases. This CDR3 region has 16 residues. Trimming cost V 1 base and J 0 bases; bases outside gene matches: 4. Per germline, CDR1 SGHVS and CDR2 FQNEAQ. This chain's CDR3 is CASSLEVGQGSYEQYF. As DNA, the CDR3 is TGTGCCAGCAGCTTAGAGGTGGGACAGGGCTCCTACGAGCAGTACTTC. Full variable domain (missing parts from reference TRBV7-8 and TRBJ2-7): GAGVSQSPRYKVAKRGQDVALRCDPISGHVSLFWYQQALGQGPEFLTYFQNEAQLDKSGLPSDRFFAERPEGSVSTLKIQRTQQEDSAVYLCASSLEVGQGSYEQYFGPGTRLTVT.

This chain links TRBV10-2 with TRBJ1-5; tentative D call: TRBD1 (5 bases). The length of the CDR3 is 15 residues. Looked up from germline, CDR1 is WSHSY and CDR2 is SAAADI. V dropped 0 bases and J dropped 4 bases, with 10 bases sitting between them. CDR3 sequence (DNA): TGCGCCAGCAGTGAGTCGTCGGCAGGGAATCAGCCCCAGCATTTT. This gives the protein CASSESSAGNQPQHF.

V and J are TRBV7-9 and TRBJ1-2; D gene ambiguous. There are 11 residues in the CDR3. V lost 8 bases and J lost 8, with 12 bases in between. Germline loops: CDR1 SEHNR, CDR2 FQNEAQ (reference sequence). The CDR3: CASSEDRGYTF. The CDR3 DNA reads TGTGCCAGCTCTGAGGACCGGGGCTACACCTTC.

This clonotype was seen only a few times. The V and J genes are TRBV19 and TRBJ2-2, with a possible D match to TRBD2 (6 bases). The germline V gene has CDR1 LNHDA and CDR2 SQIVND (reference sequence). There are 15 residues in the CDR3. V gave up 8 bases and J gave up 7 bases, with 20 bases separating them. CDR3 in DNA: TGTGCCAGTCAAAAGGGAGGACTCGCGCACGGGGAGCTGTTTTTT. Translated: CASQKGGLAHGELFF.

This clonotype has at least ten counts. The rearrangement joins TRBV7-6 to TRBJ2-1; the match to TRBD2 covers 15 bases. Trimming took 4 bases from V and 8 from J; bases not matched to a gene: 9. Germline V gene sequence: CDR1 SGHVS, CDR2 FNYEAQ. CDR3 size: 17 residues. The CDR3 DNA reads TGTGCCAGCAGCTCGAGGACTAGCGGGAGGGCTAGGGATGAGCAGTTCTTC. This encodes CASSSRTSGRARDEQFF.

This clonotype was counted between two and nine times. The chain recombines TRBV20-1 with TRBJ2-2; the D gene is possibly TRBD2 (6 bases). The V end lost 0 bases, the J end lost 4 bases, and 12 bases lay between the germline ends. Germline-derived CDR1 and CDR2 are DFQATT and SNEGSKA (reference sequence). The CDR3 covers 15 residues. The CDR3 DNA follows: TGCAGTGCTAGAGATACGGTGGAGGGCACCGGGGAGCTGTTTTTT. Amino acid sequence: CSARDTVEGTGELFF.

This clonotype was observed a handful of times. This rearrangement joins TRBV4-1 to TRBJ2-1, with TRBD2 matching over 13 bases. With 0 bases clipped from V and 7 bases from J, the junction kept 9 bases outside the gene matches. CDR3 length: 18 residues. The germline gives CDR1 MGHRA, CDR2 YSYEKL. The CDR3 nucleotides read TGCGCCAGCAGCCAAGAGGCAGGACTAGCGGGAGAAGGGAATGAGCAGTTCTTC. Translating it yields CASSQEAGLAGEGNEQFF.

Note on this clonotype: A read error may explain this, as a much larger clone is one base away. Given the absence of the conserved phenylalanine or tryptophan at the CDR3 end, a read error is likely. V is TRBV7-2 and J is TRBJ2-3; D is uncertain. CDR3 length equals 12 residues. The V gene's germline CDR1 is SGHTA and CDR2 FQGNSA. Trimming cost V 4 bases and J 4 bases, with 6 bases left between them. This CDR3 reads CASSSPPDTQYY. DNA for the CDR3: TGTGCCAGCAGCTCCCCCCCAGATACGCAGTATTAT.

This rearrangement joins TRBV6-5 to TRBJ2-1, with 8 bases fitting TRBD2. Trimming removed 5 bases from V and 6 bases from J; junction bases left unmatched: 9. The CDR3 loop spans 15 amino acids. Germline loops: CDR1 MNHEY, CDR2 SVGAGI. CDR3 sequence reads: CASSSGSSMVNEQFF. For the CDR3, the DNA is TGTGCCAGCAGTAGCGGGAGCAGTATGGTCAATGAGCAGTTCTTC.

This clonotype occurred a few times. This chain's CDR3 is CATSRDLWSGELFF. CDR3 nucleotides: TGTGCCACCAGCAGAGACCTGTGGTCCGGGGAGCTGTTTTTT. The rearrangement links TRBV15 to TRBJ2-2; unclear D gene. Germline V gene data show CDR1 as LNHNV and CDR2 as YYDKDF (reference sequence). V gave up 0 bases and J gave up 6 bases, with 8 bases separating them. This CDR3 has 14 amino acids. Full variable domain (rest looked up from reference TRBV15 and TRBJ2-2): DAMVIQNPRYQVTQFGKPVTLSCSQTLNHNVMYWYQQKSSQAPKLLFHYYDKDFNNEADTPDNFQSRRPNTSFCFLDIRSPGLGDTAMYLCATSRDLWSGELFFGEGSRLTVL.

The genes are TRBV7-9 and TRBJ2-6; the D is unclear. The CDR3 sequence is 13 residues long. Germline values: CDR1 SEHNR, CDR2 FQNEAQ (reference sequence). V shed 6 bases and J shed 1 base, with 4 bases lying between them. Here the CDR3 reads CASRESGANVLTF. The CDR3 DNA sequence: TGTGCCAGCAGAGAGTCTGGGGCCAACGTCCTGACTTTC.

This rearrangement joins TRBV6-2 or TRBV6-3 to TRBJ1-1; possible D gene TRBD1, 5 bases. V lost 5 bases and J lost 4, with 14 bases in between. The CDR3 spans 14 residues. CDR1 and CDR2 from the germline V gene are MNHEY and SVGEGT. The CDR3 DNA is TGTGCCAGCAGTACCAGGGCGCGGGGCACTGAAGCTTTCTTT. This translates into CASSTRARGTEAFF.

This clonotype was seen a handful of times. This rearrangement joins TRBV5-1 to TRBJ2-1; TRBD2 matches 10 bases. The CDR3 totals 19 residues. The V and J ends lost 4 bases and 6 bases, in that order; junction bases with no gene match: 19. Germline CDR1 SGHRS, CDR2 YFSETQ. The CDR3 loop is CASSRGGLLSGRAGNEQFF. As DNA, the CDR3 is TGCGCCAGCAGCCGCGGGGGTCTGCTCAGCGGGAGGGCCGGCAATGAGCAGTTCTTC.